A selection of T cell receptor beta chains follows, all from one sample in a study of T-cell reconstitution after alpha-beta-depleted transplantation in children. MiXCR, applied by TCRdb to the PCR reads, yields one record per CDR3 protein. The repertoire includes about 350,000 distinct CDR3 sequences, about 14% of them detected once, and roughly 4.3% sits in the top ten. The input for sequencing was PBMCs, taken from the stem cell graft. The receptor source for this set is a human donor who donated a stem cell graft to a child with Fanconi anemia. Both conserved end residues are trimmed from each CDR3. Fields, in order: V gene, J gene, D gene, CDR3 length, CDR3 protein. D genes are given only for firm matches.

V gene: TRBV11-2; J gene: TRBJ1-1; D gene: -; CDR3 length: 14; CDR3 protein: ASSSRTRVGSTEAF
V gene: TRBV20-1; J gene: TRBJ1-5; D gene: -; CDR3 length: 15; CDR3 protein: SARDRHKVASNQPQH
V gene: TRBV4-2; J gene: TRBJ1-5; D gene: -; CDR3 length: 11; CDR3 protein: ASSQEGVQPQH
V gene: TRBV20-1; J gene: TRBJ1-6; D gene: -; CDR3 length: 11; CDR3 protein: SARQDLDSPLH
V gene: TRBV12-3/TRBV12-4; J gene: TRBJ2-7; D gene: TRBD1; CDR3 length: 13; CDR3 protein: ASSARDRSSYEQY
V gene: TRBV20-1; J gene: TRBJ1-1; D gene: -; CDR3 length: 12; CDR3 protein: SARDGGVNTEAF
V gene: TRBV4-2; J gene: TRBJ2-5; D gene: TRBD2; CDR3 length: 14; CDR3 protein: ASSQEAGARPETQY
V gene: TRBV5-1; J gene: TRBJ2-1; D gene: -; CDR3 length: 14; CDR3 protein: ASSLGGSSSYNEQF
V gene: TRBV12-3/TRBV12-4; J gene: TRBJ2-4; D gene: TRBD1; CDR3 length: 11; CDR3 protein: ASSLWDRTPQY
V gene: TRBV5-6; J gene: TRBJ2-2; D gene: -; CDR3 length: 13; CDR3 protein: ASSLQQANTGELF
V gene: TRBV29-1; J gene: TRBJ1-3; D gene: -; CDR3 length: 14; CDR3 protein: SVVRLGQGLGNTIY
V gene: TRBV5-1; J gene: TRBJ1-3; D gene: -; CDR3 length: 13; CDR3 protein: ASSQDGQSGNTIY
V gene: TRBV7-2; J gene: TRBJ2-7; D gene: TRBD2; CDR3 length: 13; CDR3 protein: ASSLAGDSTYEQY